A selection of T cell receptor beta chains follows, all from one sample in a study of PD-1 blockade in mismatch repair-deficient tumors. Produced via immunoSEQ multiplex PCR; TCRdb's table is partial and in-frame only. The sample consists of tens of thousands of clones, around 82% of them appearing once. The source was peripheral blood, collected 4 weeks after starting pembrolizumab. Receptors were obtained from an adult with mismatch repair-deficient cancer. Both conserved end residues are part of each CDR3. Fields, in order: J gene, D gene, clone size, V gene, CDR3 protein, CDR3 DNA. D genes are given only for firm matches. Some rows mark clone size as missing; the rest say once, few, many or name a class of expanded clone.

TRBJ1-5	.	few	TRBV18	CASSPQGQQPQHF	TGTGCCAGCTCACCCCAGGGGCAACAGCCCCAGCATTTT
TRBJ1-1	.	.	TRBV7-6	CASSYRMNTEAFF	TGTGCCAGCAGCTACAGGATGAACACTGAAGCTTTCTTT
TRBJ2-7	TRBD1	few	TRBV7-2	CASSGQGAVNEQYF	TGTGCCAGCAGCGGGCAGGGGGCGGTTAACGAGCAGTACTTC
TRBJ2-2	TRBD2	once	TRBV5-1	CASSPGLEDTGELFF	TGCGCCAGCAGTCCGGGACTAGAGGACACCGGGGAGCTGTTTTTT
TRBJ2-1	.	.	TRBV5-6	CASSLGRKNEQFF	TGTGCCAGCAGCTTGGGACGGAAGAATGAGCAGTTCTTC
TRBJ1-2	.	.	TRBV21-1	CASSVVPAGGYGYTF	TGTGCCAGCAGCGTAGTTCCGGCGGGGGGCTATGGCTACACCTTC
TRBJ2-3	.	.	TRBV29-1	CSVMLYREPTDTQYF	TGCAGCGTCATGCTCTACAGGGAACCCACAGATACGCAGTATTTT
TRBJ1-3	.	.	TRBV7-2	CASSQGFSGNTIYF	TGTGCCAGCAGCCAGGGTTTCTCTGGAAACACCATATATTTT
TRBJ1-2	.	.	TRBV5-6	CASSSQIANYGYTF	TGTGCCAGCAGCTCCCAGATAGCTAACTATGGCTACACCTTC
TRBJ1-1	.	.	TRBV7-2	CASSLFDRFEAFF	TGTGCCAGCAGCTTATTCGACAGATTTGAAGCTTTCTTT
TRBJ2-3	.	.	TRBV27	CASSLSGFPTQYF	TGTGCCAGCAGTTTATCAGGGTTTCCTACGCAGTATTTT
TRBJ1-1	.	.	TRBV6-1	CASSEGRQEAWRTEAFF	TGTGCCAGCAGTGAGGGACGACAGGAGGCCTGGAGGACTGAAGCTTTCTTT
TRBJ1-1	TRBD1	.	TRBV12-5	CASGLVTGDRAEAFF	TGTGCTAGTGGTTTGGTAACCGGGGACAGGGCAGAAGCTTTCTTT
TRBJ2-2	.	once	TRBV27	CASSLIWGTGELFF	TGTGCCAGCAGTTTAATATGGGGCACCGGGGAGCTGTTTTTT
TRBJ1-2	TRBD1	.	TRBV6-1	CASSEADRGGYTF	TGTGCCAGCAGTGAAGCGGACAGGGGTGGCTACACCTTC
TRBJ2-1	TRBD2	.	TRBV7-8	CASSSDWTSGNNEQFF	TGTGCCAGCAGCTCCGACTGGACTAGCGGGAACAATGAGCAGTTCTTC
TRBJ2-7	TRBD2	few	TRBV5-1	CASSPGTSATEQYF	TGCGCCAGCAGCCCCGGGACTAGCGCCACGGAGCAGTACTTC
TRBJ2-2	.	few	TRBV5-6	CASSPPGVNTGELFF	TGTGCCAGCAGCCCCCCAGGGGTGAACACCGGGGAGCTGTTTTTT
TRBJ2-6	.	.	TRBV7-3	CASSSLERSSGANVLTF	TGTGCCAGCAGCTCCCTAGAGCGGTCCTCTGGGGCCAACGTCCTGACTTTC
TRBJ1-2	TRBD1	few	TRBV5-1	CASRKGGQGWGDTF	TGCGCCAGCAGAAAGGGAGGACAGGGATGGGGGGACACCTTC
TRBJ1-1	.	.	TRBV10-1	CASSSDRNTEAFF	TGCGCCAGCAGTTCGGACAGAAACACTGAAGCTTTCTTT
TRBJ1-2	.	.	TRBV5-1	CASSRQTGMDYGYTF	TGCGCCAGCAGCCGACAAACAGGGATGGACTATGGCTACACCTTC
TRBJ2-7	.	.	TRBV7-9	CASSFQEGDSSYEQYF	TGTGCCAGCAGCTTTCAAGAGGGGGATAGCTCCTACGAGCAGTACTTC
TRBJ1-5	TRBD1	.	TRBV27	CASRTGGVNQPQHF	TGTGCCAGCAGGACAGGGGGCGTCAATCAGCCCCAGCATTTT
TRBJ2-7	TRBD1	.	TRBV7-8	CASSPRTGDEQYF	TGTGCCAGCAGCCCCCGGACAGGGGATGAGCAGTACTTC
TRBJ2-3	.	.	TRBV7-8	CASSPLVGGGSWLLQTDTQYF	TGTGCCAGCAGCCCCCTAGTAGGAGGGGGTTCGTGGCTCTTACAGACAGATACGCAGTATTTT
TRBJ2-1	.	.	TRBV7-9	CASSLRKNEQFF	TGTGCCAGCAGCTTAAGGAAGAATGAGCAGTTCTTC
TRBJ2-1	TRBD1	.	TRBV15	CATSTGQGVNEQFF	TGTGCCACCAGCACGGGACAGGGGGTGAATGAGCAGTTCTTC
TRBJ1-2	.	.	TRBV4-3	CASSQYPSMVSEGYGYTF	TGCGCCAGCAGCCAATATCCAAGTATGGTTTCCGAGGGGTATGGCTACACCTTC
TRBJ2-7	TRBD2	.	TRBV27	CASSRTSGTSYEQYF	TGTGCCAGCAGTCGGACTAGCGGAACCTCCTACGAGCAGTACTTC
TRBJ2-7	.	.	TRBV6-1	CASSEIQGESNEQYF	TGTGCCAGCAGTGAAATTCAGGGAGAATCCAACGAGCAGTACTTC
TRBJ2-2	TRBD2	.	TRBV7-9	CASSFLKLAGTGELFF	TGTGCCAGCAGCTTCTTGAAACTAGCGGGCACCGGGGAGCTGTTTTTT
TRBJ2-3	TRBD2	.	TRBV10-3	CAIGAGGGTDTQYF	TGTGCCATCGGGGCGGGAGGAGGTACAGATACGCAGTATTTT
TRBJ1-2	TRBD1	once	TRBV29-1	CSAKPGQGSGYTF	TGCAGCGCTAAACCGGGACAGGGATCTGGCTACACCTTC
TRBJ2-5	TRBD2	.	TRBV7-2	CASSLGPITSGEETQYF	TGTGCCAGCAGCTTGGGTCCAATCACTAGCGGGGAAGAGACCCAGTACTTC
TRBJ1-1	.	.	TRBV7-8	CASSLPEGGAEAFF	TGTGCCAGCAGCTTACCCGAGGGGGGAGCAGAAGCTTTCTTT
TRBJ2-3	TRBD2	.	TRBV18	CASSPLGLAGGENTQYF	TGTGCCAGCTCACCGCTGGGACTAGCGGGAGGCGAAAATACGCAGTATTTT
TRBJ2-7	.	.	TRBV29-1	CSVSLDHEQYF	TGCAGCGTTTCACTAGATCACGAGCAGTACTTC
TRBJ1-4	.	.	TRBV7-9	CASSLAVGEKLFF	TGTGCCAGCAGTTTGGCGGTGGGTGAAAAACTGTTTTTT
TRBJ1-4	.	.	TRBV5-1	CASSLDQGEKLFF	TGCGCCAGCAGCTTGGACCAGGGGGAAAAACTGTTTTTT
TRBJ2-1	.	.	TRBV9	CASSVTSGLYNEQFF	TGTGCCAGCAGCGTGACAAGCGGGCTCTACAATGAGCAGTTCTTC
TRBJ2-3	TRBD1	once	TRBV5-1	CASSVRQGAPDTQYF	TGCGCCAGCAGCGTCAGACAGGGGGCCCCAGATACGCAGTATTTT
TRBJ1-1	TRBD1	.	TRBV7-2	CASSLQGADTEAFF	TGTGCCAGCAGCTTACAGGGGGCCGACACTGAAGCTTTCTTT
TRBJ2-7	.	once	TRBV18	CASSTGQSSYEQYF	TGTGCCAGCTCCACCGGGCAGAGCTCCTACGAGCAGTACTTC
TRBJ1-4	.	few	TRBV7-8	CASSRGVNEKLFF	TGTGCCAGCTCGAGGGGTGTGAATGAAAAACTGTTTTTT
TRBJ2-7	.	.	TRBV27	CASSLYGRSYEQYF	TGTGCCAGCAGTTTATACGGAAGATCCTACGAGCAGTACTTC
TRBJ2-3	.	.	TRBV6-5	CAATSTSTDTQYF	TGTGCCGCCACTAGCACCAGCACAGATACGCAGTATTTT
TRBJ2-7	TRBD1	.	TRBV7-7	CASSLGTGIYEQYF	TGTGCTAGCAGCTTAGGGACAGGGATCTACGAGCAGTACTTC
TRBJ2-7	.	.	TRBV6-1	CASSWDGRYEQYF	TGTGCCAGCAGTTGGGACGGCCGATACGAGCAGTACTTC
TRBJ2-5	.	.	TRBV6-1	CASILRGETQYF	TGTGCCAGCATCCTGAGAGGAGAGACCCAGTACTTC
TRBJ2-5	.	once	TRBV19	CASSMPSDRAQETQYF	TGTGCCAGTAGTATGCCCTCGGACAGAGCTCAAGAGACCCAGTACTTC
TRBJ2-1	TRBD2	.	TRBV5-1	CASSTQTSPAHNEQFF	TGCGCCAGCAGCACCCAGACTAGCCCGGCCCACAATGAGCAGTTCTTC
TRBJ1-3	TRBD1	few	TRBV7-9	CASSLEDRRTIYF	TGTGCCAGCAGCTTAGAGGACAGGCGGACCATATATTTT